A single T cell receptor beta chain is shown here with its context. This sample was taken from a study of blood T cell repertoires in COVID-19. About the study: In each case, the material was cDNA or gDNA derived from T cells, B-cell-depleted T cells, or PBMCs.

Germline CDR1 reads SGHVS; CDR2 reads FNYEAQ. V was pared by 0 bases and J by 0 bases, with 8 bases between. There are 15 residues in the CDR3. In the source study's methods: Reference gene primer amplification gave nucleated cell count estimates. Profiled with immunoSEQ multiplex PCR; TCRdb holds only in-frame clones, not every one. The V and J calls and clone size come from that table; D and trimming were worked out from the DNA. The sample includes 150,000 or so clones, 84% seen only once; the top ten take 12% to 15%. The chain employs TRBV7-6 and TRBJ1-1; D uncertain. This receptor was identified in a man younger than 35 with active or convalescent COVID-19. The sample taken for sequencing was peripheral blood. CDR3 bases: TGTGCCAGCAGCTTAGCTCCCCGGGTGAACACTGAAGCTTTCTTT. Residues: CASSLAPRVNTEAFF. Variable domain in full (rest from reference TRBV7-6 and TRBJ1-1): GAGVSQSPRYKVTKRGQDVALRCDPISGHVSLYWYRQALGQGPEFLTYFNYEAQQDKSGLPNDRFSAERPEGSISTLTIQRTEQRDSAMYRCASSLAPRVNTEAFFGQGTRLTVV.